Reported below is one T cell receptor (beta chain). What it binds is not known. This CDR3 has 13 amino acids. Germline V gives CDR1 MNHEY, CDR2 SVGAGI. V dropped 2 bases and J dropped 2 bases, with 7 bases sitting between them. This entry belongs to a study of immune cell composition in non-small cell lung cancer. Points from the study as a whole: Lung squamous cell carcinoma tumours had significantly higher top 10 clone scores and productive clonality than lung adenocarcinoma. Adenocarcinomas with higher top tumour-associated clone frequency had more reactive TILs. Squamous carcinomas (approximately 75%) more often had tumour-associated clones >0.5% than adenocarcinomas (roughly 35%). Tumour-reactive clones were not shown to match dominant in vivo tumour clones.

Clones were read by immunoSEQ multiplex PCR, and TCRdb kept only the in-frame ones, dropping some. The data contain 15,000 or so clones, under 75% of them seen just once; the ten biggest clones take up 7.5%. Sequenced input: lung tumor tissue. This chain joins TRBV6-5 and TRBJ2-7; D ambiguous. The origin of this receptor is a human donor with non-small cell lung cancer. The CDR3 spells CASSYAPTYEQYF. CDR3 DNA: TGTGCCAGCAGTTACGCCCCTACCTACGAGCAGTACTTC.